The source of this TCR beta chain is a study of cytomegalovirus exposure and HLA in healthy donors. Study-wide results and caveats: The classifier was said to identify cytomegalovirus status with high specificity and sensitivity. According to the study, about 180 TCR beta chains were cytomegalovirus-associated. First-cohort TCR clusters tended to co-occur in the 120 or so validation repertoires, a later analysis found.

Worth noting for this clone: Its antigen is not identified.

This CDR3 spans 16 amino acids. Germline V lookup: CDR1 SGHTA, CDR2 FQGNSA. With V trimmed by 1 base and J by 5 bases, 2 bases remained unmatched. The protocol was immunoSEQ multiplex PCR, while the TCRdb copy is restricted to in-frame clones and leaves out a portion. The sample carries fewer than 200,000 clones, 90% to 97% recorded once. Specimen: PBMCs. The sequence was collected from a woman under 30 in good health and CMV-seronegative. The chain employs TRBV7-2 and TRBJ2-3, with 14 bases identical to TRBD2. CDR3 nucleotides: TGTGCCAGCAGCTTAGGACTAGCGGGGGGGGGAGATACGCAGTATTTT. It is translated as CASSLGLAGGGDTQYF. The variable domain in full, completed from reference TRBV7-2 and TRBJ2-3, reads GAGVSQSPSNKVTEKGKDVELRCDPISGHTALYWYRQSLGQGLEFLIYFQGNSAPDKSGLPSDRFSAERTGGSVSTLTIQRTQQEDSAVYLCASSLGLAGGGDTQYFGPGTRLTVL.